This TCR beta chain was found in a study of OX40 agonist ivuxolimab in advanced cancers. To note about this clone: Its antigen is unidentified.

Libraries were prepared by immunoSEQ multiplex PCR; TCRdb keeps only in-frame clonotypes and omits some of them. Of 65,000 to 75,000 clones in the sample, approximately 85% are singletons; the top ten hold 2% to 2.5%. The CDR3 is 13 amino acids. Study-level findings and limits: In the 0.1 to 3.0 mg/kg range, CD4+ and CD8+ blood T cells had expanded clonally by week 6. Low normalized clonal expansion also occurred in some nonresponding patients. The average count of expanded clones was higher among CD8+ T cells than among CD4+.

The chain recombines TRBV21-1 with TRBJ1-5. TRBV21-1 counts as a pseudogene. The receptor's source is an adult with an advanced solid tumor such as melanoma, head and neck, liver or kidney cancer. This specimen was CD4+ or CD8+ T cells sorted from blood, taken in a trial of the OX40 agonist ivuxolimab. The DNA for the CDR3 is TGTGCCAGCCTACATTGGCATCATCAGCCCCAGCATTTT. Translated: CASLHWHHQPQHF.